This T cell receptor beta chain was identified in a study of beta chain features in type 1 diabetes. The wider study: Cell yields, gender and age were comparable in patients and healthy donors.

Study-wide results and caveats: HLA influence on TCRB rearrangement stayed unresolved here. Sequencing the cDNA could make cells with high TCR expression show up more than they should.

The ends lost 5 bases at V and 3 bases at J; junction bases unmatched: 10. CDR3 size: 16 residues. Germline V gives CDR1 SEHNR, CDR2 FQNEAQ (reference sequence). The entirety of the isolated RNA underwent reverse transcription, so expressed TCRB transcripts were sequenced. Generated by immunoSEQ multiplex PCR, the TCRdb table keeps only in-frame clones and is missing some. Found here are just over 450,000 clones, about 29% of them singletons; the top ten hold around 0.065%. This clone came up a few times. Its antigen is currently unknown. This chain joins TRBV7-9 and TRBJ2-4; 7 nucleotides align to TRBD1. The sequence derives from a young man in good health. The sequencing sample was made of naive CD4+ T cells from blood. The CDR3 protein is CASSPRQGRGKNIQYF. CDR3 DNA: TGTGCCAGCAGCCCACGACAGGGCCGGGGCAAAAACATTCAGTACTTC.